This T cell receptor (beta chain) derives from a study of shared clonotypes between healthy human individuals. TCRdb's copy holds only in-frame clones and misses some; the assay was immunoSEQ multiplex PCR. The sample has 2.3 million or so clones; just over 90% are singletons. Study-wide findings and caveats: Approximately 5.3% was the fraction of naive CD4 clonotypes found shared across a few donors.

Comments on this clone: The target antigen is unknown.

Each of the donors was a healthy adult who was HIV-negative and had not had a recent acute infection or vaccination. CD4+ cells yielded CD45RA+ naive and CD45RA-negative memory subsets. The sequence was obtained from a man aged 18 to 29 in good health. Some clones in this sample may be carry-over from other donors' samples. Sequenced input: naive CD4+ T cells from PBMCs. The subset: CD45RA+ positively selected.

The CDR3 coding sequence is TGTGCCAGCACCCTTTGGGACCGAAGAAATGAAAAACTGTTTTTT. The encoded protein is CASTLWDRRNEKLFF. The chain couples TRBV7-9 to TRBJ1-4; TRBD1 is a possible D gene (5 bases). Trimming took off 7 bases at V and 5 bases at J, with 17 bases between the two ends. Germline V gene sequence: CDR1 SEHNR, CDR2 FQNEAQ (reference sequence). The CDR3 covers 15 residues.